This T cell receptor beta chain comes out of a study of cytomegalovirus exposure and HLA in healthy donors. Method: immunoSEQ multiplex PCR; TCRdb's copy keeps in-frame clones and lacks some. The sample shows hundreds of thousands of clones, around 90% of them seen only once. This CDR3 comprises 15 residues. Germline V gene sequence: CDR1 LNHNV, CDR2 YYDKDF (reference sequence). Trimming took 1 base from V and 4 from J, leaving 13 bases between them. The clonotype comes from a woman in her 30s in good health and CMV-seronegative. The sample comprised PBMCs. This chain joins TRBV15 and TRBJ1-2; no clear D gene. This chain's CDR3 is CATSRARERGYGYTF. Here the CDR3 DNA reads TGTGCCACCAGCAGAGCACGGGAGAGAGGCTATGGCTACACCTTC. Supplemented by reference TRBV15 and TRBJ1-2, the full variable domain reads DAMVIQNPRYQVTQFGKPVTLSCSQTLNHNVMYWYQQKSSQAPKLLFHYYDKDFNNEADTPDNFQSRRPNTSFCFLDIRSPGLGDTAMYLCATSRARERGYGYTFGSGTRLTVV.